Listed below are T cell receptor beta chains from one sample, sequenced in a study of T cells after posttransplantation cyclophosphamide. Clones were read by immunoSEQ multiplex PCR, and TCRdb kept only the in-frame ones, dropping some. The data hold over 10,000 clones, with roughly four fifths observed a single time. The input for sequencing was PBMCs, taken 367 days after allogeneic stem cell transplant with calcineurin inhibitor and methotrexate. The source of these receptors is a young adult male patient who received an allogeneic stem cell transplant from an unrelated donor, was CMV-positive, and had acute GVHD only. Some T cells could come from the graft donor. CDR3s include the opening cysteine and the closing phenylalanine or tryptophan. D genes are given only for firm matches. A clone size is listed for some rows: how often the clone was seen (once, few, many), or a class if it is expanded.

v_call: TRBV13
j_call: TRBJ2-1
clone_size: NA
d_call: TRBD1
cdr3_aa: CASSLRQGSDEQFF
cdr3_nt: TGTGCCAGCAGCCTCCGACAGGGGTCTGATGAGCAGTTCTTC

v_call: TRBV7-2
j_call: TRBJ1-2
clone_size: once
d_call: NA
cdr3_aa: CASSLPTNYGYTF
cdr3_nt: TGTGCCAGCAGCTTACCCACTAACTATGGCTACACCTTC

v_call: TRBV27
j_call: TRBJ2-3
clone_size: NA
d_call: NA
cdr3_aa: CASSLILGTDTQYF
cdr3_nt: TGTGCCAGCAGTTTAATTCTCGGCACAGATACGCAGTATTTT

v_call: TRBV15
j_call: TRBJ1-1
clone_size: NA
d_call: NA
cdr3_aa: CATSGVGGHTEAFF
cdr3_nt: TGTGCCACCAGCGGAGTAGGGGGTCACACTGAAGCTTTCTTT

v_call: TRBV7-2
j_call: TRBJ2-7
clone_size: NA
d_call: NA
cdr3_aa: CASSLNGVLYEQYF
cdr3_nt: TGTGCCAGCAGCCTCAACGGGGTTTTATACGAGCAGTACTTC

v_call: TRBV18
j_call: TRBJ2-1
clone_size: NA
d_call: TRBD2
cdr3_aa: CASSLRTSGSYNEQFF
cdr3_nt: TGTGCCAGCTCACTACGGACTAGCGGGAGCTACAATGAGCAGTTCTTC

v_call: TRBV5-1
j_call: TRBJ2-3
clone_size: NA
d_call: NA
cdr3_aa: CASSLSRVGDTQYF
cdr3_nt: TGCGCCAGCAGCTTGAGCCGTGTCGGAGATACGCAGTATTTT

v_call: TRBV9
j_call: TRBJ2-7
clone_size: NA
d_call: NA
cdr3_aa: CASSPTGPPTYEQYF
cdr3_nt: TGTGCCAGCAGCCCGACAGGTCCCCCAACCTACGAGCAGTACTTC

v_call: TRBV25-1
j_call: TRBJ1-5
clone_size: NA
d_call: NA
cdr3_aa: CASSEGGGGNQPQHF
cdr3_nt: TGTGCCAGCTCAGAGGGGGGAGGGGGCAATCAGCCCCAGCATTTT

v_call: TRBV6-1
j_call: TRBJ2-3
clone_size: NA
d_call: TRBD2
cdr3_aa: CASSEAGTSGRSSTDTQYF
cdr3_nt: TGTGCCAGCAGTGAAGCGGGGACTAGCGGGCGCTCTAGCACAGATACGCAGTATTTT

v_call: TRBV4-1
j_call: TRBJ1-4
clone_size: NA
d_call: NA
cdr3_aa: CASSQAKGLGNEKLFF
cdr3_nt: TGCGCCAGCAGCCAAGCCAAGGGGCTAGGTAATGAAAAACTGTTTTTT

v_call: TRBV6-5
j_call: TRBJ1-1
clone_size: NA
d_call: NA
cdr3_aa: CASSYGGNTEAFF
cdr3_nt: TGTGCCAGCAGTTACGGCGGGAACACTGAAGCTTTCTTT

v_call: TRBV6-5
j_call: TRBJ2-3
clone_size: NA
d_call: TRBD2
cdr3_aa: CASSLAGRRADTQYF
cdr3_nt: TGTGCCAGCAGTCTAGCGGGGAGAAGGGCAGATACGCAGTATTTT

v_call: TRBV19
j_call: TRBJ1-1
clone_size: NA
d_call: NA
cdr3_aa: CASKKGEGVNTEAFF
cdr3_nt: TGTGCCAGTAAGAAAGGTGAGGGGGTAAACACTGAAGCTTTCTTT

v_call: TRBV5-1
j_call: TRBJ1-5
clone_size: few
d_call: TRBD1
cdr3_aa: CASSLTGENNQPQHF
cdr3_nt: TGCGCCAGCAGCTTGACAGGGGAAAACAATCAGCCCCAGCATTTT

v_call: TRBV7-2
j_call: TRBJ1-1
clone_size: few
d_call: TRBD1
cdr3_aa: CASSLRQGGGQGTEAFF
cdr3_nt: TGTGCCAGCAGCTTACGACAGGGGGGAGGGCAAGGCACTGAAGCTTTCTTT

v_call: TRBV6-4
j_call: TRBJ1-2
clone_size: NA
d_call: NA
cdr3_aa: CASRTGGFGGYTF
cdr3_nt: TGTGCCAGCAGAACGGGGGGATTCGGCGGCTACACCTTC

v_call: TRBV7-9
j_call: TRBJ2-2
clone_size: NA
d_call: TRBD2
cdr3_aa: CASSLAGGTGELFF
cdr3_nt: TGTGCCAGCAGCTTAGCGGGAGGGACCGGGGAGCTGTTTTTT

v_call: TRBV5-1
j_call: TRBJ1-1
clone_size: NA
d_call: NA
cdr3_aa: CASSTTNTEAFF
cdr3_nt: TGCGCCAGCAGCACTACAAACACTGAAGCTTTCTTT

v_call: TRBV19
j_call: TRBJ1-3
clone_size: NA
d_call: TRBD1
cdr3_aa: CASSSQGTLSGNTIYF
cdr3_nt: TGTGCCAGTAGTTCACAGGGGACACTCTCTGGAAACACCATATATTTT

v_call: TRBV6-5
j_call: TRBJ2-7
clone_size: NA
d_call: TRBD1
cdr3_aa: CASRQGFGSYEQYF
cdr3_nt: TGTGCCAGCAGACAGGGGTTTGGGTCCTACGAGCAGTACTTC

v_call: TRBV20-1
j_call: TRBJ1-1
clone_size: NA
d_call: NA
cdr3_aa: CRGDRSHEAFF
cdr3_nt: TGCAGGGGCGACAGATCCCATGAAGCTTTCTTT

v_call: TRBV7-2
j_call: TRBJ1-1
clone_size: NA
d_call: TRBD1
cdr3_aa: CASSLVSTGAYTEAFF
cdr3_nt: TGTGCCAGCAGCTTAGTGTCGACAGGGGCGTACACTGAAGCTTTCTTT

v_call: TRBV6-5
j_call: TRBJ1-2
clone_size: NA
d_call: NA
cdr3_aa: CASSWGGGGGYTF
cdr3_nt: TGTGCCAGCAGTTGGGGCGGGGGTGGAGGCTACACCTTC

v_call: TRBV29-1
j_call: TRBJ2-7
clone_size: NA
d_call: NA
cdr3_aa: CSVEDIREEQYF
cdr3_nt: TGCAGCGTTGAAGATATACGGGAAGAGCAGTACTTC

v_call: TRBV6-5
j_call: TRBJ1-2
clone_size: NA
d_call: NA
cdr3_aa: CASSYWGEGYTF
cdr3_nt: TGTGCCAGCAGTTACTGGGGGGAAGGCTACACCTTC

v_call: TRBV9
j_call: TRBJ2-3
clone_size: NA
d_call: TRBD2
cdr3_aa: CASSVDAGGQADTQYF
cdr3_nt: TGTGCCAGCAGCGTAGATGCGGGGGGGCAGGCAGATACGCAGTATTTT

v_call: TRBV6-6
j_call: TRBJ2-7
clone_size: NA
d_call: TRBD2
cdr3_aa: CASSYSERDFSYEQYF
cdr3_nt: TGTGCCAGCAGTTATTCAGAGCGGGATTTCTCCTACGAGCAGTACTTC

v_call: TRBV5-1
j_call: TRBJ2-1
clone_size: NA
d_call: TRBD2
cdr3_aa: CASSLEPSGRTQFSYNEQFF
cdr3_nt: TGCGCCAGCAGCTTGGAGCCTAGCGGGAGGACCCAATTCTCCTACAATGAGCAGTTCTTC

v_call: TRBV29-1
j_call: TRBJ1-4
clone_size: NA
d_call: TRBD1
cdr3_aa: CSVRGQSSEKLFF
cdr3_nt: TGCAGCGTGAGGGGACAGAGCAGTGAAAAACTGTTTTTT

v_call: TRBV7-2
j_call: TRBJ1-1
clone_size: NA
d_call: TRBD1
cdr3_aa: CASSLRGQVNTEAFF
cdr3_nt: TGTGCCAGCAGCTTGAGGGGGCAGGTGAACACTGAAGCTTTCTTT

v_call: TRBV2
j_call: TRBJ1-5
clone_size: NA
d_call: NA
cdr3_aa: CASSDIGGLGNQPQHF
cdr3_nt: TGTGCCAGCAGTGATATAGGGGGTCTCGGAAATCAGCCCCAGCATTTT

v_call: TRBV19
j_call: TRBJ1-5
clone_size: few
d_call: TRBD1
cdr3_aa: CASSRQGVQPQHF
cdr3_nt: TGTGCCAGTAGTAGACAGGGCGTGCAGCCCCAGCATTTT

v_call: TRBV6-5
j_call: TRBJ2-6
clone_size: NA
d_call: NA
cdr3_aa: CASTDYSSGANVLTF
cdr3_nt: TGTGCCAGCACCGATTATAGCTCTGGGGCCAACGTCCTGACTTTC

v_call: TRBV5-1
j_call: TRBJ1-3
clone_size: few
d_call: TRBD1
cdr3_aa: CASSLMTGQGSGNTIYF
cdr3_nt: TGCGCCAGCAGCTTGATGACAGGACAGGGCTCTGGAAACACCATATATTTT

v_call: TRBV6-1
j_call: TRBJ1-1
clone_size: NA
d_call: NA
cdr3_aa: CASSAQQGPGEAFF
cdr3_nt: TGTGCCAGCAGTGCCCAACAGGGTCCGGGTGAAGCTTTCTTT

v_call: TRBV5-1
j_call: TRBJ1-4
clone_size: NA
d_call: NA
cdr3_aa: CASREATNEKLFF
cdr3_nt: TGCGCCAGCCGGGAAGCAACTAATGAAAAACTGTTTTTT

v_call: TRBV9
j_call: TRBJ2-1
clone_size: NA
d_call: TRBD2
cdr3_aa: CASSDAGTSWDEQFF
cdr3_nt: TGTGCCAGCAGCGACGCCGGGACTAGCTGGGATGAGCAGTTCTTC

v_call: TRBV10-2
j_call: TRBJ1-5
clone_size: NA
d_call: NA
cdr3_aa: CASSTGFKGNQPQHF
cdr3_nt: TGCGCCAGCAGCACAGGGTTTAAGGGCAATCAGCCCCAGCATTTT

v_call: TRBV19
j_call: TRBJ2-1
clone_size: NA
d_call: TRBD2
cdr3_aa: CASSLAGVGEQFF
cdr3_nt: TGTGCCAGTTCCCTCGCGGGAGTGGGTGAGCAGTTCTTC

v_call: TRBV7-9
j_call: TRBJ1-4
clone_size: NA
d_call: TRBD1
cdr3_aa: CASSAGQASELFF
cdr3_nt: TGTGCCAGCAGCGCGGGACAGGCCAGTGAACTGTTTTTT

v_call: TRBV10-3
j_call: TRBJ2-7
clone_size: NA
d_call: NA
cdr3_aa: CAIRGGYPEMDEQYF
cdr3_nt: TGTGCCATCAGGGGAGGATATCCTGAAATGGACGAGCAGTACTTC

v_call: TRBV7-2
j_call: TRBJ2-7
clone_size: NA
d_call: NA
cdr3_aa: CASSSIQVPNEQYF
cdr3_nt: TGTGCCAGCAGCTCAATCCAGGTACCTAACGAGCAGTACTTC

v_call: TRBV2
j_call: TRBJ1-2
clone_size: NA
d_call: TRBD1
cdr3_aa: CASSETGDGYTF
cdr3_nt: TGTGCCAGCAGTGAGACAGGGGATGGCTACACCTTC

v_call: TRBV7-8
j_call: TRBJ2-7
clone_size: once
d_call: TRBD2
cdr3_aa: CASSPSGLDSYEQYF
cdr3_nt: TGTGCCAGCAGCCCATCGGGACTAGATAGTTACGAGCAGTACTTC

v_call: TRBV7-9
j_call: TRBJ2-7
clone_size: NA
d_call: NA
cdr3_aa: CASSLDGTPTYEQYF
cdr3_nt: TGTGCCAGCAGCTTAGACGGGACACCCACCTACGAGCAGTACTTC

v_call: TRBV2
j_call: TRBJ2-7
clone_size: few
d_call: NA
cdr3_aa: CASNFQGFYEQYF
cdr3_nt: TGTGCCAGCAACTTTCAGGGGTTCTACGAGCAGTACTTC

v_call: TRBV18
j_call: TRBJ2-7
clone_size: NA
d_call: TRBD2
cdr3_aa: CASSGSGGYEQYF
cdr3_nt: TGTGCCAGCTCAGGTTCGGGGGGGTACGAGCAGTACTTC

v_call: TRBV19
j_call: TRBJ1-2
clone_size: NA
d_call: TRBD1
cdr3_aa: CATQGGTGGYYGYTF
cdr3_nt: TGTGCCACCCAAGGGGGGACAGGGGGCTACTATGGCTACACCTTC

v_call: TRBV18
j_call: TRBJ2-7
clone_size: NA
d_call: TRBD1
cdr3_aa: CASSPPGQPSYEQYF
cdr3_nt: TGTGCCAGCTCACCACCGGGACAGCCCTCCTACGAGCAGTACTTC

v_call: TRBV6-5
j_call: TRBJ2-6
clone_size: NA
d_call: NA
cdr3_aa: CATGDFGANVLTF
cdr3_nt: TGTGCCACCGGAGACTTTGGGGCCAACGTCCTGACTTTC

v_call: TRBV7-3
j_call: TRBJ2-5
clone_size: NA
d_call: TRBD2
cdr3_aa: CASSLGGGIQETQYF
cdr3_nt: TGTGCCAGCAGCTTGGGCGGGGGGATCCAAGAGACCCAGTACTTC

v_call: TRBV10-3
j_call: TRBJ2-7
clone_size: NA
d_call: NA
cdr3_aa: CAISERQGPSSYEQYF
cdr3_nt: TGTGCCATCAGTGAGAGACAAGGCCCCTCTTCCTACGAGCAGTACTTC

v_call: TRBV19
j_call: TRBJ2-5
clone_size: NA
d_call: NA
cdr3_aa: CASSIDWRDRETQYF
cdr3_nt: TGTGCCAGTAGTATAGATTGGCGGGACAGAGAGACCCAGTACTTC